This T cell receptor (beta chain) was recovered during a study of cytomegalovirus exposure and HLA in healthy donors. This CDR3 region has 14 residues. Trimming took 1 base from V and 4 from J; bases not matched to a gene: 3. Germline loops: CDR1 SGHTA, CDR2 FQGNSA. The PCR employed 60 Vbeta primers together with 13 Jbeta primers. Measured with immunoSEQ multiplex PCR; TCRdb has only the in-frame clones, and not every one. The table records over 110,000 clones, about 76% of them present only once. In its sample, this clone was seen once. Sequencing used PBMCs. This clonotype was obtained from a female donor in good health and CMV-seronegative. V usage is TRBV7-2 and J usage is TRBJ2-7, with 8 positions matching TRBD2. DNA for the CDR3: TGTGCCAGCAGCTTAGGTCCTAGCGGGTACGAGCAGTACTTC. Translated: CASSLGPSGYEQYF.